The present TCR beta chain was sequenced within a study of monozygotic twins with inflammatory bowel disease. Germline V gives CDR1 MNHNS, CDR2 SASEGT. The CDR3 totals 15 residues. A remark on this clonotype: Its antigen is undetermined.

Study-wide points: No detectable difference in repertoire similarity separated concordant from discordant twins, possibly as a result of limited power. Especially with disease activity, IBD patients had fewer clonotypes in common with others than healthy twins did.

From the 5' RACE reads, TCRdb lists one entry per CDR3 protein and no DNA. This listing includes a few hundred thousand distinct CDR3 sequences. This clonotype originated in a human donor with ulcerative colitis or Crohn's disease, or a healthy co-twin of an affected twin (not recorded which). V is TRBV6-1 and J is TRBJ2-3; TCRdb's D gene call, TRBD1, goes unchecked for lack of DNA. Sequencing was carried out using blood. The chain's CDR3 is CASSDSGGASDTQYF.